This T cell receptor beta chain was found in a study of PD-1 blockade in classical Hodgkin lymphoma. General study results and limits: Baseline diversity resembling that of newly diagnosed patients was seen in complete responders. According to reports, newly diagnosed patients had lower baseline TCR diversity than healthy donors, and relapsed/refractory patients had lower baseline TCR diversity still.

By sample share, this clone is medium-sized. Its antigen remains unidentified. Some clones are missing from TCRdb's copy, which holds only in-frame ones; the method was immunoSEQ multiplex PCR. The sample has tens of thousands of clones; less than 75% are singletons. The ends lost 3 bases at V and 5 bases at J; junction bases unmatched: 7. CDR1 and CDR2 (germline): SEHNR, FQNEAQ (reference sequence). The CDR3 spans 15 residues. Specified time point: cycle 4 day 1 (C4D1), after less than 7 weeks of nivolumab. Each of the patients experienced relapse following autologous stem cell transplantation, and their brentuximab vedotin exposure differed. Isolation of CD4+ T cells from thawed PBMCs was performed by magnetic negative selection.

The sample was CD4+ T cells from blood, taken before the fourth cycle of nivolumab. The clonotype was recovered from a human donor with classical Hodgkin lymphoma. The chain joins TRBV7-9 to TRBJ1-5; 7 bases fit TRBD1. CDR3 bases: TGTGCCAGCAGCTTGGGGGACAGCATGTATCAGCCCCAGCATTTT. Amino acids: CASSLGDSMYQPQHF.